The following is a T cell receptor beta chain sequence with its context. Its antigen is undetermined. This sample is part of a study of cytomegalovirus exposure and HLA in healthy donors. Study conclusions and caveats: On later analysis, the bulk of CMV-associated TCR beta chains appeared to be HLA-restricted.

Germline assignment: CDR1 MNHNS and CDR2 SASEGT. V lost 1 base to trimming and J lost 5 bases; unmatched junction nucleotides: 17. CDR3 length: 19 amino acids. PCR involved 60 Vbeta and 13 Jbeta primers. Sequenced by immunoSEQ multiplex PCR; TCRdb stores in-frame clones only, minus some. Of approximately 180,000 clones detected, 80% appear once; the ten largest clones hold more than 5.5%. The chain combines TRBV6-1 with TRBJ2-5; 9 nucleotides match TRBD2. Sequenced input: PBMCs. The receptor was isolated from a man under 40 in good health and CMV-seropositive. The CDR3 bases are TGTGCCAGCAGTGAAGGGAGATACGTAGGCGGGAGGGCCGGGGAGACCCAGTACTTC. This gives the protein CASSEGRYVGGRAGETQYF.